This TCR beta chain was retrieved from a study of blood T cell repertoires in COVID-19. In the study's own analysis: The authors estimated nucleated cell counts from reference gene primer amplification. Clones were sequenced by immunoSEQ multiplex PCR, and TCRdb holds only the in-frame ones, with some missing. V, J and clone size are those of that table, while D and trimming were read from the DNA. The repertoire holds over 250,000 clones, with roughly 87% as singletons. Germline assignment: CDR1 MRHNA and CDR2 SNTAGT. Trimming pared 3 bases from V and 0 bases from J, leaving 9 bases between. The CDR3 is 15 amino acids. What the recovered Cohort 3 donors had was two negative PCRs, clearance, or symptom resolution.

The sequenced sample consisted of PBMCs or T cells enriched from blood (not recorded which). The TCR sequence derives from a young woman who had recovered from COVID-19. The rearrangement joins TRBV6-4 to TRBJ1-5, with a weak D call TRBD1 (5 bases). The CDR3 region has the DNA TGTGCCAGCAGTGAAGGGGCCTATAGCAATCAGCCCCAGCATTTT. Its translation is CASSEGAYSNQPQHF.